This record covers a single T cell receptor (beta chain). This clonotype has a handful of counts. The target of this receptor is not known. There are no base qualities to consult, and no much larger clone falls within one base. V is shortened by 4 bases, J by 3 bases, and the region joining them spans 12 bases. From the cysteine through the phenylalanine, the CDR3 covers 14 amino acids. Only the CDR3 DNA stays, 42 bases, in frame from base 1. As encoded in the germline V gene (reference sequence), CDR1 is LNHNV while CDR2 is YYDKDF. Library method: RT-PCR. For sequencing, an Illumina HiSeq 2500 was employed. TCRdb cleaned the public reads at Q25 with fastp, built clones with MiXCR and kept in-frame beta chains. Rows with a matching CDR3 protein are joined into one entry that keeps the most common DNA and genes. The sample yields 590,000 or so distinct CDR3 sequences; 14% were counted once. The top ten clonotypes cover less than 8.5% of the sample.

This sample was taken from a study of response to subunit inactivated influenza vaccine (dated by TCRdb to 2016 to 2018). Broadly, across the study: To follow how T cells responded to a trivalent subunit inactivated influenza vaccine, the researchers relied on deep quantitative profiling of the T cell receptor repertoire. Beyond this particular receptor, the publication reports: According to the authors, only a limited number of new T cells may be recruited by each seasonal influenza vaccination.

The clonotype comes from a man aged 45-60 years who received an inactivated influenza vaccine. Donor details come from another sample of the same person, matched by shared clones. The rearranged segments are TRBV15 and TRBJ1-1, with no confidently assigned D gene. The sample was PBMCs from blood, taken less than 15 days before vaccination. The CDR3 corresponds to CATSIGGLDTEAFF. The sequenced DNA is TGTGCCACCAGCATAGGTGGTCTGGACACTGAAGCTTTCTTT.